A selection of T cell receptor beta chains follows, all from one sample in a study of shared clonotypes between healthy human individuals. Sequencing was performed with immunoSEQ multiplex PCR; in TCRdb, only in-frame clones are kept and a portion is missing. This table has 2 million or so clones, 85% to 95% appearing once. What was sequenced was naive CD8+ T cells sorted from blood. Source of these receptors: a man aged 18 to 35 in good health. The CDR3 runs from the conserved cysteine through the conserved F or W. Clone size, where shown, is once, few, many, or a class for clones that have expanded.

>TRBV2|TRBJ2-3|NA|12
CASSEDTDTQYF
>TRBV5-4|TRBJ2-5|NA|15
CASSLGAGAGETQYF
>TRBV5-6|TRBJ2-5|NA|13
CASSPRRRETQYF
>TRBV19|TRBJ2-1|NA|13
CASSIGAGAVLFF
>TRBV27|TRBJ2-1|NA|14
CASSLRTGKGEQFF
>TRBV7-9|TRBJ2-3|once|15
CASSLDGGATDTQYF
>TRBV28|TRBJ1-2|NA|15
CASSYTLGGAEGYTF
>TRBV6-1|TRBJ2-2|once|14
CASGDRGKTGELFF
>TRBV9|TRBJ1-3|NA|15
CASSVEGASGNTIYF
>TRBV4-3|TRBJ2-1|NA|15
CASSQGDGLAYEQFF
>TRBV4-3|TRBJ1-2|NA|15
CASSQDQGQGNGYTF
>TRBV27|TRBJ2-3|NA|15
CASSEVGGATDTQYF
>TRBV2|TRBJ2-1|NA|15
CASSKGAGAYNEQFF
>TRBV9|TRBJ2-7|NA|13
CASSAGPSDEQYF
>TRBV2|TRBJ2-7|NA|14
CASSESASLYEQYF
>TRBV29-1|TRBJ1-2|NA|15
CSVEATLGGGRRYTF
>TRBV5-4|TRBJ2-5|once|14
CASSSSGSGETQYF
>TRBV14|TRBJ2-5|NA|17
CASSQEPPGLARETQYF
>TRBV29-1|TRBJ2-7|NA|14
CSVGASGNSYEQYF
>TRBV19|TRBJ1-1|NA|12
CAVGTEGTEAFF
>TRBV27|TRBJ1-5|NA|16
CASSFVAGGINQPQHF
>TRBV11-1|TRBJ2-7|once|14
CASSVRDRAYEQYF
>TRBV5-4|TRBJ1-4|NA|17
CASSLFPIHPTNEKLFF
>TRBV5-4|TRBJ1-1|NA|14
CASSLVGGNTEAFF
>TRBV27|TRBJ2-7|NA|13
CASSPGLPIEQYF
>TRBV6-1|TRBJ2-7|NA|13
CASSSGTGGEQYF
>TRBV7-8|TRBJ1-6|NA|15
CASRPEALGGSPLHF
>TRBV5-1|TRBJ1-1|NA|17
CASSQGKSITGTPEAFF
>TRBV16|TRBJ2-7|NA|13
CATSRDRGYEQYF
>TRBV5-1|TRBJ2-1|NA|17
CASSLADGGVSYNEQFF
>TRBV4-2|TRBJ2-3|NA|13
CASSQPEGDTQYF
>TRBV9|TRBJ2-7|NA|15
CASSVGASGSYEQYF
>TRBV29-1|TRBJ2-7|NA|15
CSVEMQREGRYEQYF
>TRBV5-1|TRBJ1-1|NA|20
CASSLSAVGTGVSLYTEAFF
>TRBV4-1|TRBJ1-2|NA|16
CASSQPRDGANYGYTF
>TRBV27|TRBJ1-2|NA|14
CASRLNPSRSGYTF
>TRBV7-9|TRBJ1-6|NA|15
CASSLVAGWNSPLHF
>TRBV11-3|TRBJ2-7|NA|13
CASSSGLTYEQYF
>TRBV4-1|TRBJ2-7|NA|12
CASSHVRDEQYF
>TRBV13|TRBJ1-1|NA|14
CASSLGGENTEAFF
>TRBV6-1|TRBJ2-7|NA|15
CASSPPGGAHFEQYF
>TRBV6-5|TRBJ1-2|once|16
CASSYLGEGLDYGYTF
>TRBV9|TRBJ1-1|NA|14
CASSVAGLGTEAFF
>TRBV5-4|TRBJ2-7|NA|16
CASSLGVGSVSNEQYF
>TRBV20-1|TRBJ2-7|NA|11
CSARTIYEQYF
>TRBV7-9|TRBJ2-5|NA|14
CASSFAGLEETQYF
>TRBV5-1|TRBJ2-3|NA|13
CASSLSNTDTQYF
>TRBV6-1|TRBJ2-4|NA|15
CASSSPTDRADIQYF
>TRBV6-5|TRBJ2-7|NA|14
CASSYSRASYEQYF
>TRBV7-6|TRBJ1-4|NA|12
CASTMEGEKLFF
>TRBV5-1|TRBJ2-1|NA|15
CASSYSGSAYNEQFF
>TRBV7-8|NA|NA|16
CASSLSGTGLEYEQYF
>TRBV5-5|TRBJ2-7|NA|11
CASSSPWEQYF
>TRBV2|TRBJ2-7|once|15
CASSDPGNGIYEQYF
>TRBV6-6|TRBJ2-5|NA|16
CASSSTGLAGGSAQYF
>TRBV6-5|TRBJ2-7|NA|14
CASSPGLAGAEQYF
>TRBV5-6|TRBJ2-1|NA|16
CASSFEPGQGADEQFF
>TRBV14|TRBJ2-1|NA|15
CASSQVRLANHEQFF
>TRBV19|TRBJ1-5|NA|16
CASSAPSQGLGQPQHF
>TRBV30|TRBJ1-3|NA|14
CAWNVGSSGNTIYF